This T cell receptor (beta chain) was recorded in a study of cytomegalovirus exposure and HLA in healthy donors. PCR involved 60 Vbeta and 13 Jbeta primers. TCRdb's copy holds only in-frame clones and misses some; the assay was immunoSEQ multiplex PCR. The sample gives roughly 160,000 clones, 84% of which show up once; roughly 1% is in the top ten. V was trimmed by 10 bases and J by 4 bases, leaving 8 bases between them. Germline loops: CDR1 ENHRY, CDR2 SYGVKD. The CDR3 runs 12 residues. The chain recombines TRBV10-3 with TRBJ1-6; TRBD1 is a possible D gene (5 bases). Input material: PBMCs. This clonotype originated in a man younger than 45 in good health and CMV-seronegative. The CDR3 reads CATNRYNSPLHF. For the CDR3, the DNA is TGTGCCACTAACAGGTATAATTCACCCCTCCACTTT.